This TCR beta chain was sequenced for a study of cytomegalovirus exposure and HLA in healthy donors. This PCR relied on a set of 60 Vbeta primers and 13 Jbeta primers. Produced via immunoSEQ multiplex PCR; TCRdb's table is partial and in-frame only. The table shows around 70,000 clones, with 65% to 80% occurring only once. Germline lookup yields CDR1 MRHNA and CDR2 SNTAGT. CDR3 length: 14 amino acids. Trimming took off 3 bases at V and 4 bases at J, with 12 bases between the two ends. This chain joins TRBV6-4 and TRBJ1-1; D ambiguous. The sample was PBMCs. The TCR originated in a man in his 70s in good health and CMV-seronegative. In nucleotides, the CDR3 is TGTGCCAGCAGTGAAGAGGCCGCCAGCACTGAAGCTTTCTTT. This codes for CASSEEAASTEAFF.